Presented here are 15 T cell receptor beta chains from one specimen sequenced in a study of blood T cell repertoires in COVID-19. Sequenced by immunoSEQ multiplex PCR; TCRdb stores in-frame clones only, minus some. In the table there are about 120,000 clones, about 74% of which are singletons. Specimen: peripheral blood. The receptors stem from a human donor in a cohort sampled during active COVID-19.

The rearrangement joins TRBV9 to TRBJ2-7; TRBD2 might be the D (6 bases). Germline CDR1 SGDLS, CDR2 YYNGEE. V was trimmed by 1 base and J by 3 bases, leaving 14 bases between them. The CDR3 is 15 residues long. For the CDR3, the DNA is TGTGCCAGCAGCGTAAACTCCGTGGGGGGCTACGAGCAGTACTTC. This sequence encodes CASSVNSVGGYEQYF.

The chain links TRBV6-5 to TRBJ2-7; D is perhaps TRBD1 (6 bases). The CDR3 runs 15 residues. Trimming took off 4 bases at V and 1 base at J, with 14 bases between the two ends. The germline gives CDR1 MNHEY, CDR2 SVGAGI. In DNA, the CDR3 is TGTGCCAGCAGTTCCCCCTCGGACAGATCCTACGAGCAGTACTTC. As protein: CASSSPSDRSYEQYF.

This rearrangement joins TRBV5-1 to TRBJ1-1; no clear D gene. Deletions cut 4 bases from V and 2 bases from J, with 15 bases between. The germline gives CDR1 SGHRS, CDR2 YFSETQ. This CDR3 is 15 amino acids long. CDR3 DNA: TGCGCCAGCAGCCCCTTGGGCCGAGTTAACACTGAAGCTTTCTTT. This gives the protein CASSPLGRVNTEAFF.

The rearrangement links TRBV5-4 to TRBJ1-2; 9 bases agree with TRBD1. Germline V gives CDR1 SGHNT, CDR2 YYREEE (reference sequence). J gave up 7 bases and V 2 bases, and 9 bases lay outside the gene matches. This CDR3 is 15 amino acids long. The CDR3 bases are TGTGCCAGCAGCTTATTCCTACAGGGGGCGGTTGGCTACACCTTC. As protein: CASSLFLQGAVGYTF.

The chain employs TRBV28 and TRBJ2-6, with TRBD1 identical over 10 bases. CDR3 length: 20 amino acids. V dropped 4 bases and J dropped 2; count of bases not matched to a gene: 14. Germline CDR1 is MDHEN and CDR2 is SYDVKM. CDR3 residues: CASSYKLGDRGLAGANVLTF. The CDR3 DNA sequence: TGTGCCAGCAGTTACAAACTCGGGGACAGGGGTTTAGCTGGGGCCAACGTCCTGACTTTC.

The genes are TRBV30 and TRBJ2-5, with TRBD2 matching over 13 bases. The CDR3 contains 16 residues. Germline V gene data show CDR1 as GTSNPN and CDR2 as SVGIG (reference sequence). Trimming cost V 2 bases and J 4 bases; bases outside gene matches: 7. For the CDR3, the DNA is TGTGCCTGGAGTCGAGGACTAGCGGGAGAAGGAGAGACCCAGTACTTC. Residues: CAWSRGLAGEGETQYF.

The J gene is TRBJ2-7, the V gene TRBV2; D possibly corresponds to TRBD1 (5 bases). The CDR3 covers 13 residues. Germline V CDR1 and CDR2: SNHLY, FYNNEI. V lost 6 bases to trimming and J lost 3 bases, with 12 bases between them. The CDR3 nucleotides read TGTGCCAGCAGGGCGGACATAAACTACGAGCAGTACTTC. Translated: CASRADINYEQYF.

The rearrangement uses TRBV18 and TRBJ1-2, with 7 bases matching TRBD1. The junction had 0 bases not matched to a gene; V was cut back by 2 bases and J by 3 bases. CDR1 and CDR2 from the germline V gene are KGHSH and LQKENI. This CDR3 contains 13 residues. The CDR3 bases are TGTGCCAGCTCACCAGACAGGGACTATGGCTACACCTTC. It translates to CASSPDRDYGYTF.

The gene calls are TRBV7-8 and TRBJ2-7; TRBD1 agrees at 12 bases. The V segment lost 5 bases and the J segment 7 bases; nucleotides outside the gene matches: 6. The CDR3 has 14 residues. Germline V gives CDR1 SGHVS, CDR2 FQNEAQ. The CDR3 DNA sequence: TGTGCCAGCAGCCGGGACAGGGGGCCTGGGGAGCAGTACTTC. Protein: CASSRDRGPGEQYF.

This clone was seen a few times. The J gene is TRBJ1-1, the V gene TRBV29-1; TRBD1 aligns across 9 bases. The CDR3 runs to 14 residues. The germline CDR1 and CDR2 sequences are SQVTM and ANQGSEA. V was pared by 6 bases and J by 3 bases, with 8 bases of the junction left unmatched. The CDR3 region is CSVERTGEDTEAFF. CDR3 coding DNA: TGCAGCGTGGAAAGGACAGGGGAGGACACTGAAGCTTTCTTT.

The rearrangement joins TRBV12-3 or TRBV12-4 to TRBJ2-7, with D maybe TRBD2 (5 bases). With 5 bases removed from V and 3 bases from J, the gap between germline ends came to 11 bases. This CDR3 contains 13 residues. CDR3 sequence (DNA): TGTGCCAGCAGTCCCCTCGGGGTCTACGAGCAGTACTTC. Its translation is CASSPLGVYEQYF.

The chain has TRBV2 and TRBJ1-6; 7 bases align to TRBD1. The CDR3 loop spans 14 amino acids. Germline lookup yields CDR1 SNHLY and CDR2 FYNNEI. Trimming removed 6 bases from V and 11 bases from J; junction bases left unmatched: 10. The CDR3 DNA reads TGTGCCAGCAGGGGGGACAGCAGTTTTCCACCCCTCCACTTT. This encodes CASRGDSSFPPLHF.

The table lists this clone with a count of one. The chain's CDR3 is CASRRTGAMNYGYTF. The CDR3 bases are TGTGCCAGCAGAAGGACAGGGGCAATGAACTATGGCTACACCTTC. The genes are TRBV11-2 and TRBJ1-2; the match to TRBD1 covers 9 bases. The CDR3 contains 15 residues. In germline, CDR1 is SGHAT, CDR2 FQNNGV. J was trimmed by 2 bases and V by 6 bases; bases with no gene match: 7. The whole variable domain, filled in from reference TRBV11-2 and TRBJ1-2, reads EAGVAQSPRYKIIEKRQSVAFWCNPISGHATLYWYQQILGQGPKLLIQFQNNGVVDDSQLPKDRFSAERLKGVDSTLKIQPAKLEDSAVYLCASRRTGAMNYGYTFGSGTRLTVV.

This clone was detected once. The rearrangement uses TRBV18 and TRBJ2-7; weak D call: TRBD1 (6 bases). V was cut by 2 bases and J by 5 bases, with 13 bases left in between. CDR3 size: 14 residues. Germline assignment: CDR1 KGHSH and CDR2 LQKENI. CDR3 protein: CASSPDSRGHEQYF. The CDR3 bases are TGTGCCAGCTCACCAGATAGCAGGGGTCACGAGCAGTACTTC.

The chain carries TRBV5-6 and TRBJ2-3; weak D call: TRBD2 (5 bases). The V end was cut by 0 bases, the J end by 0 bases, with 11 bases between. The CDR3 has 16 residues. Germline values: CDR1 SGHDT, CDR2 YYEEEE. CDR3 coding DNA: TGTGCCAGCAGCTTGGGGTCCGGGGAAAGCACAGATACGCAGTATTTT. As protein: CASSLGSGESTDTQYF.